This T cell receptor beta chain is drawn from a study of CD8 T cells in ankylosing spondylitis. General study points: Reports say disease-linked clones showed up significantly more in matched ankylosing spondylitis synovial fluid. Made up of about eight highly homologous variants, a TCR beta motif appeared characteristic of ankylosing spondylitis blood.

With regard to this clonotype: Antigen unknown.

In making TCR beta libraries, quantitative 5'-RACE with molecular barcodes was used. TCRdb reanalysed the 5' RACE reads using MiXCR and keeps one entry per CDR3 protein. The table lists 200,000 to 300,000 distinct CDR3 sequences, approximately 9% of them singletons. The germline V gene has CDR1 SGHNT and CDR2 YYREEE (reference sequence). The CDR3 runs 12 residues. The ends were cut back, 1 base at V and 7 bases at J, with 8 bases in the middle. This chain uses TRBV5-4 with TRBJ1-1, with no clear D. The receptor comes from a male donor with ankylosing spondylitis or in good health (not recorded which). The sample taken for sequencing was blood, either unsorted or a sorted T cell fraction (not recorded which). CDR3: CASSLYPGEAFF. CDR3 DNA sequence: TGTGCCAGCAGCTTGTATCCCGGTGAAGCTTTCTTT.